This TCR beta chain is drawn from a study of beta chain features in type 1 diabetes. On the study more broadly: There was similarity between patients and healthy donors in age, gender and cell yields. Study findings and constraints: Overrepresentation of cells with high TCR expression could result from cDNA sequencing.

In the case of this clone: Its specificity is unknown.

Sequenced material consisted of expressed TCRB transcripts (all of the isolated RNA was reverse transcribed). Average reads for naive, central memory and regulatory T cell samples were around 4 million. Here immunoSEQ multiplex PCR was the method, and the copy in TCRdb shows in-frame clones only, minus some. The data show some 150,000 clones, roughly 11% seen once. Purity exceeded 98% in all sorted populations. Trimming cost V 7 bases and J 5 bases, with 14 bases left between them. Germline V gene lookup returns CDR1 SQVTM and CDR2 ANQGSEA. The CDR3 is 13 residues long. This chain connects TRBV29-1 to TRBJ2-2, with TRBD1 as a possible D gene (7 bases). The receptor's source is a man younger than 35 in good health. Sequencing was carried out using central memory CD4+ T cells from blood. CDR3 bases: TGCAGCGCCGACAGGGCGGGGACCGGGGAGCTGTTTTTT. This sequence encodes CSADRAGTGELFF.